This passage covers 30 T cell receptor beta chains from one sample sequenced in a study of T cells in women clearing cervical HPV infection. Method: immunoSEQ multiplex PCR; TCRdb's copy keeps in-frame clones and lacks some. Recorded for this sample: 20,000 to 30,000 clones. The sequenced sample was blood buffy coat. The receptors stem from a woman between 18 and 69 years old with a cervical HPV16 infection that either progressed to CIN3+ or cleared (not recorded which).

A word on this clone: The read falls 3 residues short of the CDR3 end, and the missing part is taken from the germline J gene. The gene calls are TRBV6-2 or TRBV6-3 and TRBJ2-2; the D gene is possibly TRBD1 (7 bases). Looked up from germline, CDR1 is MNHEY and CDR2 is SVGEGT. The CDR3 covers 15 residues. Trimming cost V 6 bases and J 2 bases, with 13 bases left between them. CDR3 sequence: CASRRGTVNTGELFF. The sequenced CDR3 bases are TGTGCCAGCAGACGCGGGACAGTAAACACCGGGGAG.

As concerns this clone: The CDR3 goes on 3 residues after the read ends, and that part is filled in from the germline J gene. V usage is TRBV7-9 and J usage is TRBJ1-6; D ambiguous. Germline values: CDR1 SEHNR, CDR2 FQNEAQ (reference sequence). This CDR3 comprises 14 residues. Trimming removed 6 bases from V and 8 bases from J, with 14 bases in between. Incomplete CDR3 DNA: TGTGCCAGCAGGGTAGAGACTGACCATTCACCC. Translating it yields CASRVETDHSP. The whole CDR3 protein reads CASRVETDHSPLHF.

As to this clone: Read sequence stops 3 residues before the CDR3 end, and the germline J gene provides the missing end. The chain uses TRBV7-2 and TRBJ1-4, with 7 bases lining up with TRBD1. Germline V gene sequence: CDR1 SGHTA, CDR2 FQGNSA. The CDR3 covers 13 residues. The DNA read from the CDR3 is TGTGCCAGCAGCGTCAGGGACAGATCACCA. As protein: CASSVRDRSP. The entire CDR3 sequence reads CASSVRDRSPLFF.

The CDR3 loop is CSARPPGVDTEAFF. CDR3 DNA (partial): TGCAGTGCTAGGCCCCCCGGGGTAGACACTGAA. This sequence joins TRBV20-1 and TRBJ1-1, with no clear D. The CDR3 extends 3 residues past the end of the read, so its final part is completed from the germline J gene. This CDR3 spans 14 amino acids. V was cut by 3 bases and J by 3 bases, with 14 bases left in between. Germline CDR1 reads DFQATT; CDR2 reads SNEGSKA (reference sequence).

With regard to this clone: The read terminates 3 residues before the CDR3 end, so the remaining end is supplied by the germline J gene. The gene calls are TRBV30 and TRBJ2-3; D ambiguous. The CDR3 has 15 amino acids. The V gene lost 1 base and the J gene lost 2 bases, with 13 bases spanning the gap. Germline V CDR1 and CDR2: GTSNPN, SVGIG (reference sequence). The CDR3 reads CAWSGPRVVTDTQYF. The CDR3 bases that were read are TGTGCCTGGAGTGGACCCCGGGTCGTCACAGATACG.

About this clone itself: The DNA ends 3 residues before the CDR3 does, and the rest of the CDR3 is filled in from the germline J gene. This chain joins TRBV7-2 and TRBJ2-1; a weak D match, TRBD2 (6 bases). The germline V gene has CDR1 SGHTA and CDR2 FQGNSA. Deletions cut 5 bases from V and 4 bases from J, with 9 bases between. This CDR3 comprises 13 residues. The CDR3 protein is CASSPAGYNEQFF. Partial CDR3 DNA: TGTGCCAGCAGCCCCGCGGGGTACAATGAG.

Remarks on this clone: The read falls 3 residues short of the CDR3 end, and the missing part is taken from the germline J gene. This chain joins TRBV18 and TRBJ2-3, with a possible D match to TRBD1 (6 bases). CDR3 length: 13 amino acids. Germline V gene lookup returns CDR1 KGHSH and CDR2 LQKENI. This CDR3 is CASSLDSQETQYF. The CDR3 bases that were read are TGTGCCAGCTCACTGGACAGCCAAGAGACG.

Concerning this clone: The read comes to an end 3 residues before the CDR3 does, leaving the germline J gene to fill in the end. The chain is built from TRBV2 and TRBJ2-1; 12 bases fit TRBD2. CDR1 SNHLY and CDR2 FYNNEI come from the germline V gene. J lost 8 bases, V lost 7 bases, and 9 bases had no gene match. This CDR3 comprises 15 residues. The part of the CDR3 DNA that was read is TGTGCCAGCACCGAGGGGACTAGCGGGTTTTATGAG. Translating gives CASTEGTSGFYE. The CDR3 reads in full as CASTEGTSGFYEQFF.

Concerning this clone itself: An end of the junction does not agree with germline; a read error may underlie this. Sequencing ends 3 residues short of the CDR3 end; the germline J gene provides the rest. Other DNA sequences in this specimen translate into the identical CDR3. The V and J genes are TRBV19 and TRBJ1-3; D is perhaps TRBD1 (5 bases). The CDR3 is made up of 14 amino acids. Per germline, CDR1 LNHDA and CDR2 SQIVND (reference sequence). CDR3 DNA, as far as it was read: TGTGCCAGCTTTCAGGGTTACTCTGGAAACACG. This sequence encodes CASFQGYSGNT. The whole CDR3 region reads CASFQGYSGNTIYF.

Regarding this clone: The missing CDR3 end, 3 residues past where the read stops, is filled in from the germline J gene. The J gene is TRBJ2-2, the V gene TRBV11-2, with D hard to call. The germline gives CDR1 SGHAT, CDR2 FQNNGV. The CDR3 loop spans 13 amino acids. Deletions cut 5 bases from V and 6 bases from J, with 10 bases between. CDR3 bases read: TGTGCCAGCAGCGCACAAAGGGCCGGGGAG. It yields the protein CASSAQRAGE. The CDR3, in full, reads CASSAQRAGELFF.

In the case of this clone: The read terminates 3 residues before the CDR3 end, so the remaining end is supplied by the germline J gene. The V and J genes are TRBV6-1 and TRBJ2-1; 8 bases align to TRBD2. Germline V gene lookup returns CDR1 MNHNS and CDR2 SASEGT. The J segment lost 1 base and the V segment lost 2 bases, leaving 13 bases of the junction unmatched. The CDR3 runs to 19 residues. CDR3 residues: CASSEPRGGMRQSYNEQFF. The sequenced part of the CDR3 DNA is TGTGCCAGCAGTGAACCCCGCGGGGGGATGAGACAGTCCTACAATGAG.

With respect to this clone: Read coverage stops 3 residues before the CDR3 terminus; the germline J gene supplies the remainder. This chain links TRBV18 with TRBJ2-3, with TRBD2 as a possible D gene (6 bases). Germline CDR1 and CDR2: KGHSH and LQKENI. The CDR3 is 13 residues long. The chain's CDR3 is CASCSGLGETQYF. The sequenced part of the CDR3 DNA is TGTGCCAGCTGCTCGGGACTGGGCGAGACG.

Remarks on this clone: The read falls 3 residues short of the CDR3 end, and the missing part is taken from the germline J gene. The chain has TRBV7-6 and TRBJ2-2; TRBD2 is a possible D gene (7 bases). CDR3 length equals 15 residues. CDR1 is SGHVS and CDR2 is FNYEAQ in the germline V gene. The part of the CDR3 DNA that was read is TGTGCCAGCAGCCCAACAGGGCGCCGGGGGGAAAAG. It translates to CASSPTGRRGEK. The complete CDR3 protein is CASSPTGRRGEKLFF.

Worth noting for this clone: From the germline J gene comes the end of the CDR3, since the read stops 3 residues before it. The chain uses TRBV20-1 and TRBJ1-1, with D perhaps matching TRBD1 (5 bases). This CDR3 comprises 11 residues. Germline V gene data show CDR1 as DFQATT and CDR2 as SNEGSKA (reference sequence). Trimming pared 7 bases from V and 5 bases from J, leaving 11 bases between. CDR3 protein: CSVAGRTEAFF. The covered CDR3 bases are TGCAGTGTAGCAGGGAGAACTGAA.

On this clone: Read coverage stops 3 residues before the CDR3 terminus; the germline J gene supplies the remainder. J is TRBJ2-7 and V is TRBV20-1, with a tentative D call TRBD2 (6 bases). The CDR3 sequence is 14 residues long. Germline V CDR1 and CDR2: DFQATT, SNEGSKA (reference sequence). V gave up 0 bases and J gave up 0 bases, with 9 bases separating them. Partial CDR3 DNA: TGCAGTGCTAGAGATGGGGGGAGCTCCTACGAG. It encodes CSARDGGSSYE. The whole CDR3 protein reads CSARDGGSSYEQYF.

In the case of this clone: The read gets to within 3 residues of the CDR3 end, and the germline J gene fills in the rest. This chain links TRBV6-2 or TRBV6-3 with TRBJ2-7, with a tentative D call TRBD2 (6 bases). The CDR3 totals 17 residues. CDR1 MNHEY and CDR2 SVGEGT come from the germline V gene. Trimming pared 8 bases from V and 3 bases from J, leaving 26 bases between. The CDR3 bases that were read are TGTGCCAGCCGGTCCCCAGACTGGGTAGCGGAGAACTACGAG. Protein sequence: CASRSPDWVAENYE. Given in full, the CDR3 is CASRSPDWVAENYEQYF.

A word on this clone: The observed sequence ends 3 residues before the CDR3 terminus, with the missing tail filled in from the germline J gene. The rearrangement joins TRBV7-2 to TRBJ1-1; the match to TRBD1 covers 7 bases. The V gene end was trimmed by 5 bases and the J gene end by 5 bases; junction bases not matched to a gene: 8. Germline V gene sequence: CDR1 SGHTA, CDR2 FQGNSA. This CDR3 has 14 residues. The CDR3 reads CASSRATGRTEAFF. The DNA read from the CDR3 is TGTGCCAGCAGCCGAGCGACAGGGAGGACTGAA. Full variable domain (rest looked up from reference TRBV7-2 and TRBJ1-1): GAGVSQSPSNKVTEKGKDVELRCDPISGHTALYWYRQSLGQGLEFLIYFQGNSAPDKSGLPSDRFSAERTGGSVSTLTIQRTQQEDSAVYLCASSRATGRTEAFFGQGTRLTVV.

With regard to this clone: The observed sequence ends 3 residues before the CDR3 terminus, with the missing tail filled in from the germline J gene. The chain links TRBV20-1 to TRBJ2-1; 7 positions match TRBD2. This CDR3 spans 14 amino acids. Per germline, CDR1 DFQATT and CDR2 SNEGSKA (reference sequence). Trimming took 5 bases from V and 5 from J; bases not matched to a gene: 9. The CDR3 DNA, read in part, is TGCAGTGCTGACCTTGGGAGGGGAAACAATGAG. Translation gives CSADLGRGNNE. The whole CDR3 protein reads CSADLGRGNNEQFF.

Worth noting for this clone: The read ends 3 residues before the CDR3 terminus; that terminus is restored from the germline J gene. The chain uses TRBV11-2 and TRBJ2-3; 9 bases align to TRBD1. The germline CDR1 and CDR2 sequences are SGHAT and FQNNGV. The CDR3 consists of 15 residues. The covered CDR3 bases are TGTGCCAGCAGCTTATTGGGGGGGGACAGGGAAGCG. Its protein product is CASSLLGGDREA. In full, the CDR3 is CASSLLGGDREAQYF.

Of note for this clone: The read ends 3 residues early relative to the CDR3; the germline J gene fills the gap. The chain combines TRBV7-8 with TRBJ2-3; tentative D call: TRBD1 (6 bases). Germline V gives CDR1 SGHVS, CDR2 FQNEAQ. The CDR3 has 15 amino acids. The covered CDR3 bases are TGTGCCAGCAATCGGGACACCACGAGACAAGAGACG. As protein: CASNRDTTRQET. The whole CDR3 is CASNRDTTRQETQYF.

Comment on this clone: The missing CDR3 end, 3 residues past where the read stops, is filled in from the germline J gene. The genes are TRBV6-1 and TRBJ1-2, with D possibly matching TRBD1 (6 bases). CDR1 and CDR2 from the germline V gene are MNHNS and SASEGT. The CDR3 sequence is 16 residues long. Deletions cut 4 bases from V and 2 bases from J, with 17 bases between. The CDR3 sequence is CASSVHRENGNYGYTF. The covered CDR3 bases are TGTGCCAGCAGTGTGCACAGGGAGAATGGGAACTATGGC.

Remarks on this clone: The read falls 3 residues short of the CDR3 end, and the missing part is taken from the germline J gene. This chain joins TRBV6-1 and TRBJ2-7; TRBD1 is a possible D gene (5 bases). The ends were cut back, 4 bases at V and 5 bases at J, with 9 bases in the middle. This CDR3 is 12 amino acids long. Germline V gives CDR1 MNHNS, CDR2 SASEGT. CDR3 DNA (partial): TGTGCCAGCAGTGGGGGCAGGGACGAG. Translation: CASSGGRDE. From start to end, the CDR3 is CASSGGRDEQYF.

In the case of this clone: With the read ending 3 residues before the CDR3 end, the germline J gene is used to fill in that end. The chain links TRBV5-1 to TRBJ2-7, with 8 nucleotides matching TRBD2. Germline V gene data show CDR1 as SGHRS and CDR2 as YFSETQ. With 0 bases clipped from V and 6 bases from J, the junction kept 8 bases outside the gene matches. This CDR3 spans 15 amino acids. CDR3 sequence: CASSLGSAGVGEQYF. CDR3 DNA, as far as it was read: TGCGCCAGCAGCTTGGGATCAGCGGGGGTGGGCGAG. The full variable domain, rest sourced from reference TRBV5-1 and TRBJ2-7, is KAGVTQTPRYLIKTRGQQVTLSCSPISGHRSVSWYQQTPGQGLQFLFEYFSETQRNKGNFPGRFSGRQFSNSRSEMNVSTLELGDSALYLCASSLGSAGVGEQYFGPGTRLTVT.

Points on this clone: The read comes to an end 3 residues before the CDR3 does, leaving the germline J gene to fill in the end. This chain joins TRBV29-1 and TRBJ2-5; TRBD1 aligns across 7 bases. The ends lost 7 bases at V and 6 bases at J; junction bases unmatched: 8. The CDR3 spans 12 residues. The V gene's germline CDR1 is SQVTM and CDR2 ANQGSEA. The CDR3 here is CSARQGGKTQYF. The DNA read from the CDR3 is TGCAGCGCCCGACAGGGTGGGAAGACC.

On this clone itself: The DNA ends 3 residues before the CDR3 does, and the rest of the CDR3 is filled in from the germline J gene. This rearrangement joins TRBV7-9 to TRBJ2-1, with D maybe TRBD1 (5 bases). The germline V gene encodes CDR1 SEHNR and CDR2 FQNEAQ (reference sequence). CDR3 length: 12 residues. V gave up 4 bases and J gave up 9 bases, with 10 bases separating them. This chain's CDR3 is CASSYRGSEQFF. The covered CDR3 bases are TGTGCCAGCAGCTATAGGGGCTCTGAG. Drawing the rest from reference TRBV7-9 and TRBJ2-1, the complete variable domain is DTGVSQNPRHKITKRGQNVTFRCDPISEHNRLYWYRQTLGQGPEFLTYFQNEAQLEKSRLLSDRFSAERPKGSFSTLEIQRTEQGDSAMYLCASSYRGSEQFFGPGTRLTVL.

With respect to this clone: The sequence runs out 3 residues before the end of the CDR3; the remainder is reconstructed from the germline J gene. The chain employs TRBV19 and TRBJ2-7, with D maybe TRBD2 (5 bases). CDR1 and CDR2 (germline): LNHDA, SQIVND (reference sequence). V was clipped by 8 bases and J by 2 bases, with 16 bases between them. The CDR3 loop spans 14 amino acids. CDR3 DNA (partial): TGTGCCAGTGCGACTGGACGGGGAACCTACGAG. Protein: CASATGRGTYE. The whole CDR3 reads CASATGRGTYEQYF. The full variable domain, with the rest looked up from reference TRBV19 and TRBJ2-7, is DGGITQSPKYLFRKEGQNVTLSCEQNLNHDAMYWYRQDPGQGLRLIYYSQIVNDFQKGDIAEGYSVSREKKESFPLTVTSAQKNPTAFYLCASATGRGTYEQYFGPGTRLTVT.

Regarding this clone: The read gets to within 3 residues of the CDR3 end, and the germline J gene fills in the rest. V is TRBV7-2 and J is TRBJ2-1, with D possibly matching TRBD1 (6 bases). This CDR3 has 15 residues. Germline V gene data show CDR1 as SGHTA and CDR2 as FQGNSA. Trimming left V 5 bases short and J 8 bases short, with 19 bases between. The part of the CDR3 DNA that was read is TGTGCCAGCAGCCTCCAAACCAACAGGGTCGATGAG. It is translated as CASSLQTNRVDE. The complete CDR3 protein is CASSLQTNRVDEQFF.

About this clone itself: The read gets to within 3 residues of the CDR3 end, and the germline J gene fills in the rest. The chain couples TRBV7-2 to TRBJ2-3; 9 nucleotides agree with TRBD1. In germline, CDR1 is SGHTA, CDR2 FQGNSA. The CDR3 contains 13 residues. This CDR3 reads CASSSDRGETQYF. The CDR3 bases that were read are TGTGCCAGCAGCTCGGACAGGGGAGAGACG.

Points on this clone: The CDR3 is cut off 3 residues early in the read; its end comes from the germline J gene. The chain is built from TRBV5-1 and TRBJ1-2; 7 bases align to TRBD1. V dropped 5 bases and J dropped 4; count of bases not matched to a gene: 5. CDR1 is SGHRS and CDR2 is YFSETQ in the germline V gene. The CDR3 loop spans 13 amino acids. The covered CDR3 bases are TGCGCCAGCAGGGAAGGGGGCGGCTATGGC. Translation: CASREGGGYG. The entire CDR3 reads CASREGGGYGYTF.

Remarks on this clone: The read gets to within 3 residues of the CDR3 end, and the germline J gene fills in the rest. The chain employs TRBV2 and TRBJ2-4; tentative D call: TRBD2 (6 bases). This CDR3 contains 13 residues. CDR1 is SNHLY and CDR2 is FYNNEI in the germline V gene. Partial CDR3 DNA: TGTGCCAGCAGTCGGAGGGCGGGATATGGT. This gives the protein CASSRRAGYG. The complete CDR3 sequence is CASSRRAGYGQYF. The complete variable domain, with remaining parts taken from reference TRBV2 and TRBJ2-4, reads EPEVTQTPSHQVTQMGQEVILRCVPISNHLYFYWYRQILGQKVEFLVSFYNNEISEKSEIFDDQFSVERPDGSNFTLKIRSTKLEDSAMYFCASSRRAGYGQYFGAGTRLSVL.